A single sample is the source of the 10 T cell receptor beta chains below, sequenced in a study of cytomegalovirus exposure and HLA in healthy donors. This PCR relied on a set of 60 Vbeta primers and 13 Jbeta primers. Sequencing was performed with immunoSEQ multiplex PCR; in TCRdb, only in-frame clones are kept and a portion is missing. The sample contains some 90,000 clones, 82% of which appear only once. Sequencing used PBMCs. These receptors were taken from a man aged 45-65 years in good health and CMV-seronegative.

The rearrangement joins TRBV6-1 to TRBJ2-1, with D perhaps matching TRBD2 (5 bases). The CDR3 contains 14 residues. Germline CDR1 reads MNHNS; CDR2 reads SASEGT. V lost 8 bases and J lost 4, with 15 bases in between. CDR3 sequence reads: CASANLGSYNEQFF. CDR3 nucleotides: TGTGCCAGCGCTAACCTGGGGAGTTACAATGAGCAGTTCTTC.

The CDR3 here is CASSWAGGQETQYF. CDR3 sequence (DNA): TGTGCCAGTTCCTGGGCGGGAGGGCAAGAGACCCAGTACTTC. The chain has TRBV5-4 and TRBJ2-5, with 9 bases matching TRBD2. CDR1 SGHNT and CDR2 YYREEE come from the germline V gene (reference sequence). V lost 8 bases and J lost 2; bases outside the gene matches: 7. The length of the CDR3 is 14 residues.

The V call is TRBV5-8, the J call TRBJ1-2, with a weak D call TRBD1 (5 bases). Looked up from germline, CDR1 is SGHTS and CDR2 is YDEGEE. Trimming stripped 6 bases from V and 2 bases from J, with 14 bases between. This CDR3 comprises 14 residues. DNA for the CDR3: TGTGCCAGCACCCAGGGAATATCAAACTATGGCTACACCTTC. Protein product: CASTQGISNYGYTF.

CDR3 in amino acids: CASSAYGLSSGDTQYF. Here the CDR3 DNA reads TGTGCCAGCAGCGCCTACGGACTTTCCTCGGGAGATACGCAGTATTTT. This chain joins TRBV7-2 and TRBJ2-3; maybe TRBD2 (5 bases). V was pared by 5 bases and J by 5 bases, with 20 bases between. Germline V gives CDR1 SGHTA, CDR2 FQGNSA. This CDR3 is built from 16 residues.

The V and J genes are TRBV5-1 and TRBJ2-7, with D unclear. The CDR3 extends over 13 amino acids. CDR1 and CDR2 (germline): SGHRS, YFSETQ. V gave up 1 base and J gave up 5 bases, with 10 bases separating them. The CDR3 DNA is TGCGCCAGCAGCTTGTCAGCGATCGACGAGCAGTACTTC. The encoded protein is CASSLSAIDEQYF.

The chain joins TRBV28 to TRBJ1-1; a weak D match, TRBD1 (5 bases). Germline-derived CDR1 and CDR2 are MDHEN and SYDVKM. Trimming shortened V by 2 bases and J by 8 bases, and 9 bases separated the two germline ends. The CDR3 is made up of 12 amino acids. This chain's CDR3 is CASSLRTPEAFF. Written as DNA, the CDR3 is TGTGCCAGCAGTTTAAGGACACCCGAAGCTTTCTTT.

This clone was detected a few times. This rearrangement joins TRBV6-6 to TRBJ1-1; 7 bases are shared with TRBD1. The V gene end was trimmed by 2 bases and the J gene end by 4 bases; junction bases not matched to a gene: 7. CDR3 size: 15 residues. From germline, CDR1 is MNHNY and CDR2 SVGAGI (reference sequence). The CDR3 DNA follows: TGTGCCAGCAGTTACCATGACAGGGTGGGCACTGAAGCTTTCTTT. Its protein product is CASSYHDRVGTEAFF.

The chain links TRBV10-3 to TRBJ2-3; the D is unclear. Germline V gives CDR1 ENHRY, CDR2 SYGVKD. The ends were cut back, 6 bases at V and 4 bases at J, with 20 bases in the middle. This CDR3 region has 16 residues. The DNA for the CDR3 is TGTGCCATCAGCCCCCACAGAACGAACTTACCAGATACGCAGTATTTT. Amino acid sequence: CAISPHRTNLPDTQYF.

The V gene is TRBV4-1, the J gene TRBJ2-1; 7 bases are shared with TRBD2. V gave up 3 bases and J gave up 7 bases; unmatched junction bases: 9. Germline loops: CDR1 MGHRA, CDR2 YSYEKL. The CDR3 covers 15 residues. The CDR3 DNA is TGCGCCAGCAGCCAGGGCGCCGGGACTACAAATGAGCAGTTCTTC. Its translation is CASSQGAGTTNEQFF.

V is TRBV2 and J is TRBJ1-3, with no clear D. The CDR3 spans 14 residues. V lost 8 bases to trimming and J lost 4 bases, with 15 bases between them. Germline lookup yields CDR1 SNHLY and CDR2 FYNNEI. CDR3 DNA sequence: TGTGCCAGCCTTCCTATTACGGGGGGAAACACCATATATTTT. This encodes CASLPITGGNTIYF.